Each of the 30 T cell receptor beta chains below was sequenced from the same sample in a study of monozygotic twins with cystic fibrosis. Some clones are missing from TCRdb's copy, which holds only in-frame ones; the method was immunoSEQ multiplex PCR. The sample has fewer than 25,000 clones, around nine tenths seen once; the top ten hold less than 1.5%. Sample: blood. These receptors all stem from a woman aged 25 to 45 with cystic fibrosis.

The chain has TRBV5-1 and TRBJ1-6; D is unresolved. The ends were cut back, 0 bases at V and 13 bases at J, with 14 bases in the middle. The CDR3 extends over 14 amino acids. Germline V gene data show CDR1 as SGHRS and CDR2 as YFSETQ. CDR3 sequence (DNA): TGCGCCAGCAGCTTGGACACCCCCCCATCGCCCCTCCACTTT. Encoded protein: CASSLDTPPSPLHF.

The chain recombines TRBV6-5 with TRBJ2-3; the D call may be TRBD1 or TRBD2 (5 bases each). Germline lookup yields CDR1 MNHEY and CDR2 SVGAGI. With 0 bases removed from V and 4 bases from J, the gap between germline ends came to 11 bases. There are 15 residues in the CDR3. In DNA form, the CDR3 reads TGTGCCAGCAGTTACTCGAGGGGTTCGGCAGATACGCAGTATTTT. It translates to CASSYSRGSADTQYF.

This sequence joins TRBV5-5 and TRBJ1-6; TRBD1 matches 7 bases. The CDR3 sequence is 14 residues long. CDR1 SGHKS and CDR2 YYEKEE come from the germline V gene (reference sequence). V gave up 4 bases and J gave up 5 bases; unmatched junction bases: 3. The CDR3 DNA reads TGTGCCAGCAGCCGACAGGGCGATAATTCACCCCTCCACTTT. It specifies CASSRQGDNSPLHF.

The rearrangement joins TRBV2 to TRBJ1-6; D might be TRBD1 (5 bases). This CDR3 is built from 14 residues. The germline CDR1 and CDR2 sequences are SNHLY and FYNNEI. Trimming pared 5 bases from V and 8 bases from J, leaving 13 bases between. The CDR3: CASSSQGVDSPLHF. DNA of the CDR3: TGTGCCAGCAGTTCCCAGGGTGTCGATTCACCCCTCCACTTT.

The CDR3 spells CASSLAGGGVFIEQFF. The CDR3 DNA reads as TGCGCCAGCAGCTTGGCCGGAGGGGGCGTCTTCATTGAGCAGTTCTTC. V is TRBV5-1 and J is TRBJ2-1; tentative D call: TRBD1 (7 bases). The length of the CDR3 is 16 residues. V was pared by 0 bases and J by 9 bases, with 19 bases between. Germline values: CDR1 SGHRS, CDR2 YFSETQ. Based on the CDR3 plus reference TRBV5-1 and TRBJ2-1, the full variable domain is KAGVTQTPRYLIKTRGQQVTLSCSPISGHRSVSWYQQTPGQGLQFLFEYFSETQRNKGNFPGRFSGRQFSNSRSEMNVSTLELGDSALYLCASSLAGGGVFIEQFFGPGTRLTVL.

This chain connects TRBV10-3 to TRBJ2-1; the D is unclear. This CDR3 has 16 residues. Per germline, CDR1 ENHRY and CDR2 SYGVKD. V lost 3 bases and J lost 0, with 12 bases in between. In nucleotides, the CDR3 is TGTGCCATCAGTGAACTCGTGGCGAGCTCCTACAATGAGCAGTTCTTC. It encodes CAISELVASSYNEQFF.

V usage is TRBV29-1 and J usage is TRBJ1-1; 8 nucleotides align to TRBD1. From germline, CDR1 is SQVTM and CDR2 ANQGSEA. V lost 6 bases and J lost 4; bases outside the gene matches: 7. The CDR3 has 13 amino acids. The CDR3 DNA reads TGCAGCGTGCGACAGGGGACAGGCACTGAAGCTTTCTTT. It is translated as CSVRQGTGTEAFF.

The V call is TRBV4-3, the J call TRBJ2-3, with TRBD2 matching 7 bases. V trimming: 0 bases; J trimming: 1 base; junction bases outside the gene matches: 4. CDR1 is LGHNA, CDR2 YSLEER, per germline. This CDR3 comprises 16 residues. This CDR3 reads CASSQDPAGGTDTQYF. The CDR3 nucleotides are TGCGCCAGCAGCCAAGACCCTGCGGGGGGCACAGATACGCAGTATTTT.

The J gene is TRBJ1-5, the V gene TRBV10-3; TRBD1 matches 7 bases. CDR1 is ENHRY and CDR2 is SYGVKD in the germline V gene. Trimming took 10 bases from V and 5 from J; bases not matched to a gene: 8. The CDR3 is made up of 13 amino acids. CDR3 bases: TGTGCCACCGCTCCCACAGGGGATCAGCCCCAGCATTTT. Translation gives CATAPTGDQPQHF.

The J gene is TRBJ1-2, the V gene TRBV7-9, with TRBD1 as a possible D gene (5 bases). The CDR3 spans 13 residues. Germline loops: CDR1 SEHNR, CDR2 FQNEAQ (reference sequence). Deletions cut 5 bases from V and 2 bases from J, with 9 bases between. The CDR3 coding sequence is TGTGCCAGCAGCCCGGGACGGAACTATGGCTACACCTTC. Its protein is CASSPGRNYGYTF.

The gene calls are TRBV25-1 and TRBJ1-1; D is perhaps TRBD1 (6 bases). Germline V gene lookup returns CDR1 MGHDK and CDR2 SYGVNS. CDR3 length: 13 amino acids. V dropped 4 bases and J dropped 1 base, with 7 bases sitting between them. CDR3 coding DNA: TGTGCCAGCAGTGGACAGGCGAACACTGAAGCTTTCTTT. It yields the protein CASSGQANTEAFF.

This clone was observed a single time. The DNA of the CDR3 is TGTGCCAGCAGTGGTACCGGGACAGGGAGCTCACCCCTCCACTTT. Protein product: CASSGTGTGSSPLHF. The chain carries TRBV2 and TRBJ1-6, with 9 bases fitting TRBD1. Germline CDR1 reads SNHLY; CDR2 reads FYNNEI. The CDR3 runs 15 residues. With 4 bases clipped from V and 10 bases from J, the junction kept 8 bases outside the gene matches.

This clone was detected once. This chain connects TRBV5-6 to TRBJ1-3; 9 nucleotides line up with TRBD1. The CDR3 is 17 amino acids. Germline CDR1 SGHDT, CDR2 YYEEEE. V shed 3 bases, J shed 0 bases, and the junction held 7 bases outside the gene matches. The CDR3 reads CASSSPGQGHSGNTIYF. In nucleotides, the CDR3 is TGTGCCAGCAGCTCGCCGGGACAGGGACACTCTGGAAACACCATATATTTT.

The chain joins TRBV7-9 to TRBJ2-1; D is uncertain. This CDR3 has 12 amino acids. Trimming pared 2 bases from V and 6 bases from J, leaving 5 bases between. In germline, CDR1 is SEHNR, CDR2 FQNEAQ (reference sequence). The CDR3 spells CASSLRGNEQFF. CDR3 nucleotide sequence: TGTGCCAGCAGCTTAAGAGGCAATGAGCAGTTCTTC.

The V call is TRBV2, the J call TRBJ2-3; tentative D call: TRBD1 (6 bases). There are 16 residues in the CDR3. Deletions cut 3 bases from V and 4 bases from J, with 17 bases between. CDR1 is SNHLY and CDR2 is FYNNEI in the germline V gene. For the CDR3, the DNA is TGTGCCAGCAGTGATATTGGCCAGGGGATCGCAGATACGCAGTATTTT. This encodes CASSDIGQGIADTQYF.

The J gene is TRBJ1-6, the V gene TRBV13; 8 bases map to TRBD1. Per the germline V gene, CDR1 is PRHDT and CDR2 is FYEKMQ (reference sequence). CDR3 length equals 16 residues. Trimming at V came to 2 bases and at J to 12 bases, leaving 12 bases not matched to a gene. The DNA for the CDR3 is TGTGCCAGCAGCTTAAAGACCGACAGGGGCAAACTACCCCTCCACTTT. The encoded protein is CASSLKTDRGKLPLHF.

This sequence joins TRBV4-1 and TRBJ2-5, with TRBD2 identical over 8 bases. The CDR3 extends over 18 amino acids. The J segment lost 5 bases and the V segment lost 1 base, leaving 15 bases of the junction unmatched. Looked up from germline, CDR1 is MGHRA and CDR2 is YSYEKL. The CDR3 DNA reads as TGCGCCAGCAGCCAAGTTTCAATCGGGGGGGGCCGCCAGGAGACCCAGTACTTC. It encodes CASSQVSIGGGRQETQYF.

The CDR3 DNA sequence: TGTGCCAGTAGTATGTTGACAGGGGTGTTTGGGGGAAACGAGCAGTACTTC. This sequence encodes CASSMLTGVFGGNEQYF. The chain is built from TRBV19 and TRBJ2-7; 8 nucleotides line up with TRBD1. CDR1 and CDR2 from the germline V gene are LNHDA and SQIVND (reference sequence). The CDR3 is 17 amino acids. V shed 3 bases, J shed 5 bases, and the junction held 15 bases outside the gene matches.

The chain joins TRBV11-2 to TRBJ1-4; D might be TRBD1 (6 bases). Germline V gene data show CDR1 as SGHAT and CDR2 as FQNNGV. V was trimmed by 5 bases and J by 8 bases, leaving 18 bases between them. There are 15 residues in the CDR3. CDR3 DNA: TGTGCCAGCAGCCAACAGGGCAGTCAGCCGGAAAAACTGTTTTTT. It codes for CASSQQGSQPEKLFF. The full variable domain, rest sourced from reference TRBV11-2 and TRBJ1-4, is EAGVAQSPRYKIIEKRQSVAFWCNPISGHATLYWYQQILGQGPKLLIQFQNNGVVDDSQLPKDRFSAERLKGVDSTLKIQPAKLEDSAVYLCASSQQGSQPEKLFFGSGTQLSVL.

As DNA, the CDR3 is TGTGCCAGCAGCCCGAGGACAGGGGGCGGCTGTGGCTACACCTTC. Encoded protein: CASSPRTGGGCGYTF. The rearrangement uses TRBV21-1 and TRBJ1-2; the D call TRBD1 from the table was never checked on the DNA. TRBV21-1 is termed a pseudogene. The CDR3 spans 15 residues.

This sequence joins TRBV27 and TRBJ1-3; 8 bases fit TRBD1. This CDR3 comprises 15 residues. Germline trimming cut 6 bases from V and 0 bases from J; bases unmatched to any gene: 4. Germline loops: CDR1 MNHEY, CDR2 SMNVEV (reference sequence). The CDR3 protein is CASSRGTGSGNTIYF. The CDR3 DNA is TGTGCCAGCAGCCGTGGGACAGGCTCTGGAAACACCATATATTTT.

The rearrangement links TRBV4-1 to TRBJ2-3, with 10 bases matching TRBD2. Trimming took 0 bases from V and 6 from J; bases not matched to a gene: 6. The CDR3 extends over 16 amino acids. Germline CDR1 reads MGHRA; CDR2 reads YSYEKL. The CDR3 nucleotides read TGCGCCAGCAGCCAAGAGAAGCGGGGGGGCTGGGATACGCAGTATTTT. As protein: CASSQEKRGGWDTQYF.

The gene calls are TRBV7-9 and TRBJ1-1, with a tentative D call TRBD1 (6 bases). In germline, CDR1 is SEHNR, CDR2 FQNEAQ (reference sequence). This CDR3 region has 11 residues. The CDR3 is CVWSSGTEAFF. DNA for the CDR3: TGTGTATGGAGCAGCGGGACAGAAGCTTTCTTT.

The gene calls are TRBV4-3 and TRBJ2-7; TRBD2 might be the D (7 bases). Trimming removed 1 base at V and 5 bases at J, with 18 bases between. Germline V gene data show CDR1 as LGHNA and CDR2 as YSLEER. This CDR3 spans 16 amino acids. The CDR3 region has the DNA TGCGCCAGCAGCCAAGGTCGGGGGGCCCCTCCACACGAGCAGTACTTC. It yields the protein CASSQGRGAPPHEQYF.

The V gene is TRBV19, the J gene TRBJ2-6; the D gene is possibly TRBD1 (5 bases). The V gene's germline CDR1 is LNHDA and CDR2 SQIVND (reference sequence). Trimming shortened V by 5 bases and J by 0 bases, and 14 bases separated the two germline ends. The CDR3 totals 17 residues. CDR3 in amino acids: CASSFRGWYSGANVLTF. The CDR3 DNA is TGTGCCAGTAGTTTTAGGGGATGGTACTCTGGGGCCAACGTCCTGACTTTC.

This clone showed up just once. The rearrangement joins TRBV9 to TRBJ2-1; 8 positions agree with TRBD2. The germline V gene has CDR1 SGDLS and CDR2 YYNGEE. Germline trimming cut 1 base from V and 4 bases from J; bases unmatched to any gene: 7. The CDR3 has 16 amino acids. The CDR3 DNA sequence: TGTGCCAGCAGCGTAATGTCGTCGGGGGGGTACAATGAGCAGTTCTTC. This translates into CASSVMSSGGYNEQFF. The variable domain in full, with the rest retrieved from reference TRBV9 and TRBJ2-1, is DSGVTQTPKHLITATGQRVTLRCSPRSGDLSVYWYQQSLDQGLQFLIQYYNGEERAKGNILERFSAQQFPDLHSELNLSSLELGDSALYFCASSVMSSGGYNEQFFGPGTRLTVL.

Only a few counts were recorded for this clone. The chain joins TRBV4-2 to TRBJ2-5; 9 bases align to TRBD2. The germline gives CDR1 LGHNA, CDR2 YNFKEQ. This CDR3 region has 17 residues. V lost 0 bases and J lost 4; bases outside the gene matches: 9. CDR3 in amino acids: CASSQETRGGATETQYF. In nucleotides, the CDR3 is TGTGCCAGCAGCCAAGAGACCCGCGGGGGGGCCACAGAGACCCAGTACTTC.

The chain combines TRBV5-1 with TRBJ1-2, with D unclear. The V end was cut by 0 bases, the J end by 3 bases, with 6 bases between. This CDR3 spans 13 amino acids. Per germline, CDR1 SGHRS and CDR2 YFSETQ. In DNA form, the CDR3 reads TGCGCCAGCAGCTTGGGCGCCTACTATGGCTACACCTTC. Translating gives CASSLGAYYGYTF. The full variable domain, its missing parts supplied by reference TRBV5-1 and TRBJ1-2, is KAGVTQTPRYLIKTRGQQVTLSCSPISGHRSVSWYQQTPGQGLQFLFEYFSETQRNKGNFPGRFSGRQFSNSRSEMNVSTLELGDSALYLCASSLGAYYGYTFGSGTRLTVV.

The rearrangement uses TRBV11-2 and TRBJ1-4, with D unresolved. V lost 1 base and J lost 10, with 7 bases in between. There are 12 residues in the CDR3. CDR1 is SGHAT, CDR2 FQNNGV, per germline. The CDR3 DNA reads as TGTGCCAGCAGCTTAGGGCGGGGAAAACTGTTTTTT. It translates to CASSLGRGKLFF.

The count of this clone is one. This rearrangement joins TRBV5-8 to TRBJ1-5; possible D gene TRBD1, 6 bases. The CDR3 has 13 amino acids. CDR1 and CDR2 from the germline V gene are SGHTS and YDEGEE. With 1 base removed from V and 7 bases from J, the gap between germline ends came to 9 bases. Here the CDR3 reads CASSLTGTQPQHF. The CDR3 bases are TGTGCCAGCAGCTTGACAGGGACACAGCCCCAGCATTTT.